This T cell receptor beta chain was found in a study of blood T cell repertoires in COVID-19. Study-wide background: Italy, Spain and the United States were the sources of the convalescent and acute COVID-19 samples. The analysed material was cDNA or gDNA that came from T cells, B-cell-depleted T cells, or PBMCs.

CDR3 length: 14 residues. Germline values: CDR1 MDHEN, CDR2 SYDVKM. The ends lost 11 bases at V and 3 bases at J; junction bases unmatched: 8. In the original workflow: Amplification with reference gene primers provided the estimates of nucleated cell counts. The repertoire was sequenced with immunoSEQ multiplex PCR; TCRdb's copy has only in-frame clones and lacks some. V and J calls and clone size are copied from that table; D and trimming were computed from the DNA. Of roughly 220,000 clones in the sample, just over 85% were seen once. The sample was PBMCs or T cells enriched from blood (not recorded which). The receptor's source is a woman aged 45 to 65 with acute COVID-19. This chain uses TRBV28 with TRBJ2-3; 10 nucleotides line up with TRBD2. Written as DNA, the CDR3 is TGTGCCGGAGCCCCTAGCGGGAGTACAGATACGCAGTATTTT. Its protein is CAGAPSGSTDTQYF. Drawing the rest from reference TRBV28 and TRBJ2-3, the complete variable domain is DVKVTQSSRYLVKRTGEKVFLECVQDMDHENMFWYRQDPGLGLRLIYFSYDVKMKEKGDIPEGYSVSREKKERFSLILESASTNQTSMYLCAGAPSGSTDTQYFGPGTRLTVL.